Below, one T cell receptor beta chain is given with its context. The entry originates in a study of blood T cell repertoires in COVID-19. The overall study: Acute and convalescent COVID-19 specimens originated in the United States, Italy and Spain. PBMCs, B-cell-depleted T cells, or T cells provided the cDNA or gDNA that made up the material.

V was clipped by 5 bases and J by 4 bases; unmatched bases: 2. The CDR3 extends over 14 amino acids. CDR1 LNHDA and CDR2 SQIVND come from the germline V gene (reference sequence). Authors' processing steps: Amplified reference gene primers provided the basis for estimating nucleated cell counts. TCRdb keeps only in-frame clones here, not all; method: immunoSEQ multiplex PCR. The DNA gave D and trimming, while V, J and clone size come from that table. The table has 55,000 to 75,000 clones, 75% to 85% seen once. The receptor was derived from a man between 65 and 85 years old who had recovered from COVID-19. The chain combines TRBV19 with TRBJ2-5; 12 bases line up with TRBD2. Sequenced material: peripheral blood. In DNA, the CDR3 is TGTGCCAGTAGTGGACTAGCGGGAACAGAGACCCAGTACTTC. As protein: CASSGLAGTETQYF.